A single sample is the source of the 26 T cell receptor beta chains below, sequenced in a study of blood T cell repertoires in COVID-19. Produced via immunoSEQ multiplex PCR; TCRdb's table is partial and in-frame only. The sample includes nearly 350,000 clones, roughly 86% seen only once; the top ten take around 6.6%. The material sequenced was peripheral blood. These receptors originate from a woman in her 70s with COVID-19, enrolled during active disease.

DNA of the CDR3: TGCGCCAGCAGCTTCTCACATCAGAACACTGAAGCTTTCTTT. Amino acids: CASSFSHQNTEAFF. The gene calls are TRBV5-1 and TRBJ1-1; D remains unclear. This CDR3 is built from 14 residues. Trimming removed 2 bases at V and 1 base at J, with 9 bases between. Per germline, CDR1 SGHRS and CDR2 YFSETQ.

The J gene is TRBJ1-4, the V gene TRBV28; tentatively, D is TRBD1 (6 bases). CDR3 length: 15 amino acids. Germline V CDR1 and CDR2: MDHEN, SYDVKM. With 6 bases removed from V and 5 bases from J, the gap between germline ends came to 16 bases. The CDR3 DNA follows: TGTGCCAGCAGACCAGCGACAGGAAAGAATGAAAAACTGTTTTTT. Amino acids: CASRPATGKNEKLFF.

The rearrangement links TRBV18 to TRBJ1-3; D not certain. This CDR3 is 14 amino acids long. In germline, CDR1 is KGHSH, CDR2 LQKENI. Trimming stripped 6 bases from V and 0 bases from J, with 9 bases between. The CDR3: CASSLQVSGNTIYF. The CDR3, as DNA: TGTGCCAGCTCGCTGCAGGTCTCTGGAAACACCATATATTTT.

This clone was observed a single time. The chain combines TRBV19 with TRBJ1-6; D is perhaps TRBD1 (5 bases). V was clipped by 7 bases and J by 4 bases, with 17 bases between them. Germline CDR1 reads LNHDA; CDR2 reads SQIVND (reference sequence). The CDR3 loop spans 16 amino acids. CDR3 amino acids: CASMGTPGVYNSPLHF. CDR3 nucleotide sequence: TGTGCCAGTATGGGGACTCCAGGAGTTTATAATTCACCCCTCCACTTT.

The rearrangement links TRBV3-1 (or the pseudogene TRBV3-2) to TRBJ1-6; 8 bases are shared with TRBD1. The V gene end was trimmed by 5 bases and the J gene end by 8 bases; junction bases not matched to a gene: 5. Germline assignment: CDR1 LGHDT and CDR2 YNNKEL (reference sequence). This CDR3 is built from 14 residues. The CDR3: CASSVQGADSPLHF. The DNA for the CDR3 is TGTGCCAGCAGCGTTCAGGGGGCTGATTCACCCCTCCACTTT.

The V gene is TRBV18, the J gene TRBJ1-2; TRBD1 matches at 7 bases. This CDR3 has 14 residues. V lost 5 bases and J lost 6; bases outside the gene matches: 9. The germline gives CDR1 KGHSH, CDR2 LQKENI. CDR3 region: CASSSAGQTHGYTF. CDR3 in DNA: TGTGCCAGCTCATCCGCGGGACAGACCCATGGCTACACCTTC.

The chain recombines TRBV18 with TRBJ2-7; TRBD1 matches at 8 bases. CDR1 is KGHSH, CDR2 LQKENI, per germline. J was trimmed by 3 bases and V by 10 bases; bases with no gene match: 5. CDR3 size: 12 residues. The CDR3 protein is CATGQGNYEQYF. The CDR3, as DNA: TGTGCCACAGGACAGGGAAACTACGAGCAGTACTTC.

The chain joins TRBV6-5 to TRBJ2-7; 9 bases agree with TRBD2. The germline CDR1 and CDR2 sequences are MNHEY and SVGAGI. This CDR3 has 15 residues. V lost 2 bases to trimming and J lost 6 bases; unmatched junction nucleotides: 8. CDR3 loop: CASSYRRGGASEQYF. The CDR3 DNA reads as TGTGCCAGCAGTTACCGGCGGGGGGGCGCGTCCGAGCAGTACTTC.

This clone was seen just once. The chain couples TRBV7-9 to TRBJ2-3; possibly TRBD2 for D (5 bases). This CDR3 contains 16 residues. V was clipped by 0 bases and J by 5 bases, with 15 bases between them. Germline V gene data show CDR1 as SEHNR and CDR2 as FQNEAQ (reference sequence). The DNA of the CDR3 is TGTGCCAGCAGCTTAGCGCCTGCCGGCCGGGGAGATACGCAGTATTTT. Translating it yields CASSLAPAGRGDTQYF. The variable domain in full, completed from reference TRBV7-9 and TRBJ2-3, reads DTGVSQNPRHKITKRGQNVTFRCDPISEHNRLYWYRQTLGQGPEFLTYFQNEAQLEKSRLLSDRFSAERPKGSFSTLEIQRTEQGDSAMYLCASSLAPAGRGDTQYFGPGTRLTVL.

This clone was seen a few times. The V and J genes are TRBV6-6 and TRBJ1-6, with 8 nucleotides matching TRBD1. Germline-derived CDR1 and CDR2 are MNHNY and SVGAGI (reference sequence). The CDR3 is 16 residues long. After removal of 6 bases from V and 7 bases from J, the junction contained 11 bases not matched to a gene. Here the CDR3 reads CASRHLRTGLNSPLHF. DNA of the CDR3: TGTGCCAGCAGACACCTCCGGACAGGGCTAAATTCACCCCTCCACTTT.

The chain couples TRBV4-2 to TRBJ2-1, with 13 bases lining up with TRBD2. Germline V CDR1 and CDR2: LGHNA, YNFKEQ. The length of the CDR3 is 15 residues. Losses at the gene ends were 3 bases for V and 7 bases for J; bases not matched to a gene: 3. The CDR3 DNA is TGTGCCAGCAGCCAGACTAGCGGGGGGCTTAATGAGCAGTTCTTC. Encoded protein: CASSQTSGGLNEQFF.

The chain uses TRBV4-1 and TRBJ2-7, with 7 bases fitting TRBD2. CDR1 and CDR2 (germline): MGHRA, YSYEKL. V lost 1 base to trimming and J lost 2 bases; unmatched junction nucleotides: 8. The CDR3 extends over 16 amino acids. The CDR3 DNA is TGCGCCAGCAGCCAAGGCGAGGGCGGGGGAACCTACGAGCAGTACTTC. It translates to CASSQGEGGGTYEQYF.

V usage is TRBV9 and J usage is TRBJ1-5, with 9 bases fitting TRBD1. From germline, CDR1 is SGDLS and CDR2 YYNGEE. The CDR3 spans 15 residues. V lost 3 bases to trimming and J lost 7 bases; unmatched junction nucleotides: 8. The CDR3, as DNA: TGTGCCAGCAGCGCGGGGACAGGGATCTCCCAGCCCCAGCATTTT. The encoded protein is CASSAGTGISQPQHF. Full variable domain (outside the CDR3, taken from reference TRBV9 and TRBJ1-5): DSGVTQTPKHLITATGQRVTLRCSPRSGDLSVYWYQQSLDQGLQFLIQYYNGEERAKGNILERFSAQQFPDLHSELNLSSLELGDSALYFCASSAGTGISQPQHFGDGTRLSIL.

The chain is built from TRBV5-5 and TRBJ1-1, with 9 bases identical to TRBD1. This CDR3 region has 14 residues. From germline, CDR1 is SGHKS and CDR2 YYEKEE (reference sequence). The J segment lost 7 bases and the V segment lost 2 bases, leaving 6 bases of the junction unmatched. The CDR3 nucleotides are TGTGCCAGCAGCTTAGGACAGGGGACGAATGAAGCTTTCTTT. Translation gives CASSLGQGTNEAFF. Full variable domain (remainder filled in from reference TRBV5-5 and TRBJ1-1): DAGVTQSPTHLIKTRGQQVTLRCSPISGHKSVSWYQQVLGQGPQFIFQYYEKEERGRGNFPDRFSARQFPNYSSELNVNALLLGDSALYLCASSLGQGTNEAFFGQGTRLTVV.

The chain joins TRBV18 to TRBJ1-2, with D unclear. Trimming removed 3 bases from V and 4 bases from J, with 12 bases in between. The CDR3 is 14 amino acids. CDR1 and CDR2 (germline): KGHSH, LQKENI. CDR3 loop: CASSPVEEGYGYTF. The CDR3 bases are TGTGCCAGCTCACCTGTGGAGGAGGGCTATGGCTACACCTTC.

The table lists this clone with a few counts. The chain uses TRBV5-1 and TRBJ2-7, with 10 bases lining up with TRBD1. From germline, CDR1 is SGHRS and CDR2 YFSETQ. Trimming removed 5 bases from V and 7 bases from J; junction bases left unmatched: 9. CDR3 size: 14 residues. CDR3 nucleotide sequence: TGCGCCAGCAGTTCTGGGACAGGGGTGAGGGAGCAGTACTTC. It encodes CASSSGTGVREQYF.

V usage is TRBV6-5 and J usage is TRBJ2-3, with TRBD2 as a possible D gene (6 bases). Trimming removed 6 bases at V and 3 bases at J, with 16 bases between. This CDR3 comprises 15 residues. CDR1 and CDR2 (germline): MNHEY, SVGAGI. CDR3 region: CASRWGGLTTDTQYF. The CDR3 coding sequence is TGTGCCAGCAGGTGGGGAGGACTGACAACAGATACGCAGTATTTT.

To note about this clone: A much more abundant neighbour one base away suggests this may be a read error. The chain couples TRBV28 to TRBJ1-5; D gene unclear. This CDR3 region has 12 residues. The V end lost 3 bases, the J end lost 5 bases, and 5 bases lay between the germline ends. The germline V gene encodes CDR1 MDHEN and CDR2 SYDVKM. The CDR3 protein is CASSFQDQPQHF. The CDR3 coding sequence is TGTGCCAGCAGTTTTCAGGATCAGCCCCAGCATTTT. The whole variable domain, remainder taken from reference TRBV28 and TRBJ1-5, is DVKVTQSSRYLVKRTGEKVFLECVQDMDHENMFWYRQDPGLGLRLIYFSYDVKMKEKGDIPEGYSVSREKKERFSLILESASTNQTSMYLCASSFQDQPQHFGDGTRLSIL.

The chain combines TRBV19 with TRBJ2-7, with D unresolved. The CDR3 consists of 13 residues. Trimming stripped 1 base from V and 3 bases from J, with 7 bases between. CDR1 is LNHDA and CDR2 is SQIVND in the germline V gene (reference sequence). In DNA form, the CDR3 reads TGTGCCAGTAGTATAGTTGGCAGCTACGAGCAGTACTTC. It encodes CASSIVGSYEQYF.

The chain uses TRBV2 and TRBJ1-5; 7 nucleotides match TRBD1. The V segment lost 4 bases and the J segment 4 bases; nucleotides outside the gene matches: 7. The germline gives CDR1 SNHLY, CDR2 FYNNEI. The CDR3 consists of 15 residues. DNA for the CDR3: TGTGCCAGCAGTGCGGAGGGGGCGAGGAATCAGCCCCAGCATTTT. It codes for CASSAEGARNQPQHF.

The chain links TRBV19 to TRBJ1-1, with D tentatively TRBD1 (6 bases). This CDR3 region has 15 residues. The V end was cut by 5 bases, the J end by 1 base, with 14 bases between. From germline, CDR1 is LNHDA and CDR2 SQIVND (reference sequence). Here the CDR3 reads CASSSRTAPNTEAFF. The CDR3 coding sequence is TGTGCCAGTAGTTCGCGGACAGCGCCGAACACTGAAGCTTTCTTT.

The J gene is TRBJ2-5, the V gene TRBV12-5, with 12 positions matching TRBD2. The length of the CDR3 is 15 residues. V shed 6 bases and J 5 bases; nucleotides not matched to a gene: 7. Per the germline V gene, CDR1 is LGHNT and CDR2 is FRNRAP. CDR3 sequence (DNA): TGTGCTAGTGGCCCCCTAGCGGGGGGGCCTGAGACCCAGTACTTC. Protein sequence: CASGPLAGGPETQYF.

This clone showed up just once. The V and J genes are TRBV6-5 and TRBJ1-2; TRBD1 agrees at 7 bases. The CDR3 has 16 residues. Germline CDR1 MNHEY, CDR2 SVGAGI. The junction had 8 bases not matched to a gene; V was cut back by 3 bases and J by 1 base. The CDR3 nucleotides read TGTGCCAGCAGTTATCTTATAGGGGGCGGTAACTATGGCTACACCTTC. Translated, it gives CASSYLIGGGNYGYTF.

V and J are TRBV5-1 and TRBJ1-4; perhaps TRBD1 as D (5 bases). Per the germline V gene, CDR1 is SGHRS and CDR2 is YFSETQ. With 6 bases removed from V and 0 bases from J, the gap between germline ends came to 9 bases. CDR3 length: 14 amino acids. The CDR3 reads CASTPGTTNEKLFF. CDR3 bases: TGCGCCAGCACCCCAGGGACAACTAATGAAAAACTGTTTTTT.

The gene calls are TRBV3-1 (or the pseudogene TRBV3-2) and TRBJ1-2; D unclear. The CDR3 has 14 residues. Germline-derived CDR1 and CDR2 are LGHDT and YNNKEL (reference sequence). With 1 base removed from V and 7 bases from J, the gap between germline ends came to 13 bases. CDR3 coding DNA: TGTGCCAGCAGCCAAGGGCGGGGTTCGGGTGGCTACACCTTC. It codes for CASSQGRGSGGYTF.

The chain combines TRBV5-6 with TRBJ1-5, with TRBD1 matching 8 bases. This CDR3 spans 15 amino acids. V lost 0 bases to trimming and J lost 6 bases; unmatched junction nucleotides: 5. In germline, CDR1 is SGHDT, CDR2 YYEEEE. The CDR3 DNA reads TGTGCCAGCAGCTTGGGTCAGGGGGCGGCTCAGCCCCAGCATTTT. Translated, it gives CASSLGQGAAQPQHF.